A selection of T cell receptor beta chains follows, all from one sample in a study of CD8 T cells in ankylosing spondylitis. Each CDR3 protein gets one entry after TCRdb re-called the 5' RACE reads with MiXCR. The profile shows approximately 300,000 distinct CDR3 sequences, 6.5% to 10% of them singletons. What was sequenced was blood, either unsorted or a sorted T cell fraction (not recorded which). These receptors all come from a male donor with ankylosing spondylitis. The CDR3 runs from the conserved cysteine through the conserved F or W. Fields, in order: V gene, J gene, CDR3 protein.

v_gene: TRBV6-1
j_gene: TRBJ2-7
CDR3aa: CASSRTSGSWYEQYF

v_gene: TRBV7-9
j_gene: TRBJ2-1
CDR3aa: CASSHPVGYREQFF

v_gene: TRBV5-6
j_gene: TRBJ2-7
CDR3aa: CASSPTSSRLGEQYF

v_gene: TRBV4-1
j_gene: TRBJ1-6
CDR3aa: CASSHAEGPSGPLHF

v_gene: TRBV20-1
j_gene: TRBJ2-1
CDR3aa: CSAPELAGGPNEQFF

v_gene: TRBV29-1
j_gene: TRBJ2-1
CDR3aa: CSVLGQGDNEQFF

v_gene: TRBV3-1
j_gene: TRBJ2-7
CDR3aa: CASSQLAFSSYEQYF

v_gene: TRBV7-9
j_gene: TRBJ2-2
CDR3aa: CAPGTSGVRGTGELFF

v_gene: TRBV29-1
j_gene: TRBJ2-6
CDR3aa: CSVRGTGASSGANVLTF

v_gene: TRBV28
j_gene: TRBJ1-2
CDR3aa: CASLPGTVYGYTF

v_gene: TRBV28
j_gene: TRBJ2-7
CDR3aa: CASTPGSYEQYF

v_gene: TRBV5-1
j_gene: TRBJ2-1
CDR3aa: CASSPDPNNEQFF

v_gene: TRBV2
j_gene: TRBJ1-3
CDR3aa: CASSRRVGNTIYF

v_gene: TRBV2
j_gene: TRBJ2-1
CDR3aa: CASSTDRGAYNEQFF

v_gene: TRBV2
j_gene: TRBJ2-5
CDR3aa: CASRVGGIMQETQYF

v_gene: TRBV7-9
j_gene: TRBJ2-1
CDR3aa: CASSFARGREQFF